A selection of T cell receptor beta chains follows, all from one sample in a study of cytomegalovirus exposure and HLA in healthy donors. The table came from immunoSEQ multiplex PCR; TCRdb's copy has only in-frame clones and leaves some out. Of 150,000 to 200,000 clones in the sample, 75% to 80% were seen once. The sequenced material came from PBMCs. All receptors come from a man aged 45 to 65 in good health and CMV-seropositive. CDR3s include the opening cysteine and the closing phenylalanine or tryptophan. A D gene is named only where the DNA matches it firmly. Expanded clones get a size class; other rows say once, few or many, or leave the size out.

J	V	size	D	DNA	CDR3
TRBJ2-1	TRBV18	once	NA	TGTGCCAGCTCACGCGGGGCTCCCCCATACAATGAGCAGTTCTTC	CASSRGAPPYNEQFF
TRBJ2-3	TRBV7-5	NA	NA	TGTGCCAGAAGCTTAGTAATCCCGACAGATACGCAGTATTTT	CARSLVIPTDTQYF
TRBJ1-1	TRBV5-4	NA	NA	TGTGCCAGCAGGCAGACAGCATATAACACTGAAGCTTTCTTT	CASRQTAYNTEAFF
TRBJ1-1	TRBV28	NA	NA	TGTGCCAGCAGTGAAAAGACCAGCGGGGTCGCTTTCTTT	CASSEKTSGVAFF
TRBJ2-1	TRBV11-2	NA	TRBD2	TGTGCCAGCACCTGGCGGGGGGGCTCCTACAATGAGCAGTTCTTC	CASTWRGGSYNEQFF
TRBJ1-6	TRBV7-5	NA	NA	TGTGTCAGAAGCCACAGGGTTTCGCCCCTCCACTTT	CVRSHRVSPLHF
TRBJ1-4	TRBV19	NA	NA	TGTGCCAGTAGTATAGGCGGCAGCTCCAATGAAAAACTGTTTTTT	CASSIGGSSNEKLFF
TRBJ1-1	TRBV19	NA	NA	TGTGCCAGTAGTCCACACGTGAACACTGAAGCTTTCTTT	CASSPHVNTEAFF
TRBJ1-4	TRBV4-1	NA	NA	TGCGCCAGCAGCCATCCAGACAGGTATAATGAAAAACTGTTTTTT	CASSHPDRYNEKLFF
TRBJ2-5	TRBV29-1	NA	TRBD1	TGCAGCGTTGTCCTGGGCGCAGGGGGAGAGACCCAGTACTTC	CSVVLGAGGETQYF
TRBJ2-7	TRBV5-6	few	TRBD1	TGTGCCAGCAGCTTAGGGACAGGGACGGTCGAGCAGTACTTC	CASSLGTGTVEQYF
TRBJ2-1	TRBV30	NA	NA	TGTGCCTGGAGTTTTCGAGCTCGGGCCTACAATGAGCAGTTCTTC	CAWSFRARAYNEQFF
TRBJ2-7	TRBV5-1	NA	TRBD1	TGCGCCAGCGGGGGACAGGGCTCCTACGAGCAGTACTTC	CASGGQGSYEQYF
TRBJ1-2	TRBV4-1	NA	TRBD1	TGCGCCAGCAGCCATAACAGGGGGCGCAACTATGGCTACACCTTC	CASSHNRGRNYGYTF
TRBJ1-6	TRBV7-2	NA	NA	TGTGCCAGCAGCTTAGGAAGCTCGCAAAATTCACCCCTCCACTTT	CASSLGSSQNSPLHF
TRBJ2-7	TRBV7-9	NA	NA	TGTGCCAGCAGGCTTGCGAGCTCCTACGAGCAGTACTTC	CASRLASSYEQYF
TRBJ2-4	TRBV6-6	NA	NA	TGTGCCAGCAGTGCTCTGGGACTCACGATCAAAAACATTCAGTACTTC	CASSALGLTIKNIQYF
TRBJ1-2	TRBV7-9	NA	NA	TGTGCCAGCAGCCCGATGGGACTTCGGGGCTATGGCTACACCTTC	CASSPMGLRGYGYTF
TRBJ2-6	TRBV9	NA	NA	TGTGCCAGCACGGTGAGCTCCGGGGCCAACGTCCTGACTTTC	CASTVSSGANVLTF
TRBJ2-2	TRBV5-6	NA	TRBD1	TGTGCCAGCAGCCTGGTGGCAGGGGGCCGGGAGTTGTTTTTT	CASSLVAGGRELFF
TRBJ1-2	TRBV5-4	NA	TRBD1	TGTGCCAGCAGCCTCGGACAGGGGGGTAGCTATGGCTACACCTTC	CASSLGQGGSYGYTF
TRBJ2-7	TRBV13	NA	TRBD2	TGTGCCAGCAGCTTAGATGCGGGGGGCACCTACGAGCAGTACTTC	CASSLDAGGTYEQYF
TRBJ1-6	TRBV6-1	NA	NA	TGTGCCAGCAGTGACAGGGGAGTCTCCTATAATTCACCCCTCCACTTT	CASSDRGVSYNSPLHF
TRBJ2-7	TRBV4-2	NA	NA	TGTGCCAGCAGCCAAGCCGCGGATAGCTCCTACGAGCAGTACTTC	CASSQAADSSYEQYF
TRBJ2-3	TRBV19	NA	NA	TGTGCCAGCGCCGCCTGGGGGCAAAGGTTCACAGATACGCAGTATTTT	CASAAWGQRFTDTQYF
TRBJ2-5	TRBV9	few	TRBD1	TGTGCCAGCAGCCCGACAGGGGGCAGCCAGACCCAGTACTTC	CASSPTGGSQTQYF
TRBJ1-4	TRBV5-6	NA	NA	TGTGCCAGCAGCTTGGGCAGAAATGAAAAACTGTTTTTT	CASSLGRNEKLFF
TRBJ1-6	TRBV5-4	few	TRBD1	TGTGCCAGCAGCCGGGGACAGGATTCACCCCTCCACTTT	CASSRGQDSPLHF
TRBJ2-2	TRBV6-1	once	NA	TGTGCCAGCAGTACAGGGAGTAGCACCGGGGAGCTGTTTTTT	CASSTGSSTGELFF
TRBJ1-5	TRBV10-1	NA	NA	TGCGCCAGCAGTCCCAATAAGAGGGAGCCCCAGCATTTT	CASSPNKREPQHF
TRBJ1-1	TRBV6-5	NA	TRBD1	TGTGCCAGCAGCCCCCGGGACAGGGTGCGGAGAGCTTTCTTT	CASSPRDRVRRAFF
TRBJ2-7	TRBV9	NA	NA	TGTGCCAGCAGCCCTAGTGGGGGGAACTACGAGCAGTACTTC	CASSPSGGNYEQYF
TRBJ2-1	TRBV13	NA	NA	TGTGCCAGCAGCCCCTCCGGACTCTCACCGACCAGCTCCTACAATGAGCAGTTCTTC	CASSPSGLSPTSSYNEQFF
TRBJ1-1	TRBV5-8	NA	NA	TGTGCCAGCAGCTTGCGAGGGAGGAACACTGAAGCTTTCTTT	CASSLRGRNTEAFF
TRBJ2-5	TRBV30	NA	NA	TGTGCCTGGAGCGGTCTCCAAGAGACCCAGTACTTC	CAWSGLQETQYF
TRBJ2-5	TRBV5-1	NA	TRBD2	TGCGCCAGCAGCTTATTTAGTATCGGGGGGGCCCAAGAGACCCAGTACTTC	CASSLFSIGGAQETQYF
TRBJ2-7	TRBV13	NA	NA	TGTGCCAGCAGCCCGGGATCCTCCTACGAGCAGTACTTC	CASSPGSSYEQYF
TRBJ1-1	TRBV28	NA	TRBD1	TGTGCCAGCAGTTTATACAGGGGGCGAGCGGGCACTGAAGCTTTCTTT	CASSLYRGRAGTEAFF
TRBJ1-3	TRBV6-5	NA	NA	TGTGCCAGCAAGGTGGGCCAGGGAGGAAACGCCATATATTTT	CASKVGQGGNAIYF
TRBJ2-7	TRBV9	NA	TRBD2	TGTGCCAGCAGCGAGGGCGCTAGCGGAACCAACGAGCAGTACTTC	CASSEGASGTNEQYF
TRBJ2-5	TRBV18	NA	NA	TGTGCCAGCTCAGTCGAAGAGACCCAGTACTTC	CASSVEETQYF
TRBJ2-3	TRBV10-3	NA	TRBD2	TGTGCCATCAGTGGACTAGCCCCAACAGATACGCAGTATTTT	CAISGLAPTDTQYF
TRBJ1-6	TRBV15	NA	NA	TGTGCCACCAGCAGAGACAGGGCCCGGGGGGATTCACCCCTCCACTTT	CATSRDRARGDSPLHF
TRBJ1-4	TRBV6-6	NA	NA	TGTGCCAGCAGTCCAGGGGAAGTCAATGAAAAACTGTTTTTT	CASSPGEVNEKLFF
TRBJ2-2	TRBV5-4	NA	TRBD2	TGTGCCAGCAGCTTGGTGAGACTAGCGGGGTCCCCTAACACCGGGGAGCTGTTTTTT	CASSLVRLAGSPNTGELFF
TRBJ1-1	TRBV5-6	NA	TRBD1	TGTGCCAGCAGCTTGGCCGCGGGGCAGGGGGCCATGAACACTGAAGCTTTCTTT	CASSLAAGQGAMNTEAFF
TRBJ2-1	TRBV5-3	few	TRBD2	TGTGCCACCACTCCCCCGGGGGGATTGAGAAATGAGCAGTTCTTC	CATTPPGGLRNEQFF
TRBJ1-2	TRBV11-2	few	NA	TGTGCCAGCAGCTCCCAGGTCGGGGGAGAGTATGGCTACACCTTC	CASSSQVGGEYGYTF